The rows below give T cell receptor beta chains drawn from one sample of a study of cytomegalovirus exposure and HLA in healthy donors. Clones were read by immunoSEQ multiplex PCR, and TCRdb kept only the in-frame ones, dropping some. The table has some 70,000 clones, over 75% seen once. The sequenced material came from PBMCs. The receptors originated from a human donor in good health. CDR3s include the opening cysteine and the closing phenylalanine or tryptophan. The D gene is left open where the match is weak. Some rows have no size entry. The others give once, few or many, or a class for an expanded clone.

V	size	D	J	length	CDR3	DNA
TRBV2	NA	TRBD1	TRBJ1-2	15	CASSSDRAANYGYTF	TGTGCCAGCAGTTCCGACAGGGCGGCTAACTATGGCTACACCTTC
TRBV2	NA	NA	TRBJ2-5	15	CASSEVWGLGETQYF	TGTGCCAGCAGTGAAGTCTGGGGGCTGGGAGAGACCCAGTACTTC
TRBV5-8	NA	NA	TRBJ1-4	15	CASSLRGATGEKLFF	TGTGCCAGCAGCTTGCGTGGGGCCACCGGTGAAAAACTGTTTTTT
TRBV15	NA	NA	TRBJ2-7	12	CATSRLQEQQYF	TGTGCCACCAGCAGGCTACAGGAACAGCAGTACTTC
TRBV29-1	NA	NA	TRBJ1-2	12	CSVGLRDSGYTF	TGCAGCGTTGGTTTAAGGGACTCGGGCTACACCTTC
TRBV7-2	NA	TRBD2	TRBJ2-7	17	CASSPTSGGPPSYEQYF	TGTGCCAGCAGCCCAACAAGCGGGGGGCCTCCTTCCTACGAGCAGTACTTC
TRBV19	NA	TRBD1	TRBJ1-1	14	CASRQGQVNTEAFF	TGTGCCAGTAGACAAGGACAGGTCAACACTGAAGCTTTCTTT
TRBV7-7	NA	NA	TRBJ2-1	13	CASSLGPNNEQFF	TGTGCTAGCAGCTTAGGGCCCAATAATGAGCAGTTCTTC
TRBV11-3	NA	NA	TRBJ1-1	12	CASSGYRQDLIF	TGTGCCAGCAGCGGATACCGCCAGGATTTGATTTTT
TRBV5-5	NA	NA	TRBJ1-2	12	CASSRDTYGYTF	TGTGCCAGCAGCCGGGACACCTATGGCTACACCTTC
TRBV27	NA	TRBD1	TRBJ1-6	14	CASTNRGNNSPLHF	TGTGCCAGCACCAACAGGGGAAACAATTCACCCCTCCACTTT
TRBV6-1	NA	TRBD1	TRBJ1-5	13	CASSADRNQPQHF	TGTGCCAGCAGCGCGGACAGGAATCAGCCCCAGCATTTT
TRBV5-1	once	NA	TRBJ1-4	16	CASSLAGDGTNEKLFF	TGCGCCAGCAGCCTGGCGGGGGATGGAACTAATGAAAAACTGTTTTTT
TRBV6-6	NA	TRBD1	TRBJ1-4	15	CASSPAGGPREKLFF	TGTGCCAGCAGTCCGGCAGGGGGCCCGCGCGAAAAACTGTTTTTT
TRBV15	NA	TRBD1	TRBJ1-2	11	CATTGGYGYTF	TGTGCCACGACAGGGGGCTATGGCTACACCTTC
TRBV9	NA	TRBD1	TRBJ2-2	16	CASSYSPGQGTGELFF	TGTGCCAGCAGCTACTCACCGGGACAGGGAACCGGGGAGCTGTTTTTT
TRBV19	few	TRBD2	TRBJ2-2	15	CASSYASGAGGELFF	TGTGCCAGTAGCTACGCTAGCGGGGCTGGCGGGGAGCTGTTTTTT
TRBV5-6	once	NA	TRBJ2-4	14	CASSPQGTKNIQYF	TGTGCCAGCAGCCCACAGGGTACCAAAAACATTCAGTACTTC
TRBV4-1	once	NA	TRBJ1-4	16	CASSQGTGTSSGKLFF	TGCGCCAGCAGCCAAGGGACCGGGACATCGAGTGGAAAACTGTTTTTT
TRBV6-1	NA	NA	TRBJ1-1	13	CASSEGQSTEAFF	TGTGCCAGCAGTGAGGGGCAGTCCACTGAAGCTTTCTTT
TRBV7-9	NA	NA	TRBJ2-1	11	CASSRDNEQFF	TGTGCCAGCAGCAGAGACAATGAGCAGTTCTTC
TRBV10-3	NA	TRBD1	TRBJ2-5	14	CAIRDGTGRETQYF	TGTGCCATCAGAGATGGGACAGGGAGAGAGACCCAGTACTTC
TRBV27	NA	NA	TRBJ1-2	12	CASKGGTYGYTF	TGTGCCAGCAAGGGCGGGACCTATGGCTACACCTTC
TRBV4-3	NA	NA	TRBJ1-4	14	CASSQSAGSEKLFF	TGCGCCAGCAGCCAATCGGCGGGAAGTGAAAAACTGTTTTTT
TRBV5-1	NA	NA	TRBJ1-1	15	CASSPGTLGNTEAFF	TGCGCCAGCAGCCCCGGGACTCTGGGGAACACTGAAGCTTTCTTT
TRBV27	NA	TRBD1	TRBJ1-2	14	CASGITGGAFGYTF	TGTGCCAGCGGCATCACAGGGGGCGCCTTTGGCTACACCTTC
TRBV2	NA	NA	TRBJ2-2	14	CASKKGENTGELFF	TGTGCCAGCAAAAAGGGGGAGAACACCGGGGAGCTGTTTTTT
TRBV7-8	NA	TRBD2	TRBJ2-1	15	CASSLSGGRSNEQFF	TGTGCCAGCAGCTTGAGCGGGGGGCGGAGCAATGAGCAGTTCTTC
TRBV29-1	NA	TRBD1	TRBJ1-1	14	CSVAQGASNTEAFF	TGCAGCGTTGCCCAGGGGGCTTCGAACACTGAAGCTTTCTTT
TRBV6-5	NA	NA	TRBJ2-5	15	CASSFSWGTQETQYF	TGTGCCAGCAGTTTTTCCTGGGGGACACAAGAGACCCAGTACTTC
TRBV6-1	NA	NA	TRBJ2-7	11	CASSLFSEQYF	TGTGCCAGCAGCTTATTTTCCGAGCAGTACTTC
TRBV7-9	NA	NA	TRBJ2-5	13	CASSLSLQETQYF	TGTGCCAGCAGCTTATCCCTACAAGAGACCCAGTACTTC
TRBV5-1	NA	NA	TRBJ1-2	13	CASSRLQDGGYTF	TGCGCCAGCAGCCGTCTGCAGGATGGGGGCTACACCTTC
TRBV28	NA	TRBD2	TRBJ2-3	17	CASGRGASGGAGDTQYF	TGTGCCAGCGGTAGAGGGGCTAGCGGGGGGGCAGGAGATACGCAGTATTTT
TRBV7-2	once	NA	TRBJ1-1	13	CASSLTEGTEAFF	TGTGCCAGCAGCCTTACCGAGGGCACTGAAGCTTTCTTT
TRBV9	few	TRBD2	TRBJ2-2	17	CASSVAVRGGATGELFF	TGTGCCAGCAGCGTAGCGGTGCGGGGGGGCGCGACCGGGGAGCTGTTTTTT
TRBV9	NA	TRBD1	TRBJ2-7	15	CASSDTGTGGAGQYF	TGTGCCAGCAGCGATACCGGGACAGGGGGCGCCGGGCAGTACTTC
TRBV19	NA	NA	TRBJ2-3	16	CASSQPGHDLQNTQYF	TGTGCCAGTAGTCAGCCGGGACACGACCTCCAAAATACGCAGTATTTT
TRBV29-1	NA	NA	TRBJ1-1	12	CSVEGRQIEAFF	TGCAGCGTTGAAGGGAGACAGATAGAAGCTTTCTTT
TRBV7-8	NA	NA	TRBJ1-3	15	CASKRQAISGNTIYF	TGTGCCAGCAAAAGACAGGCGATCTCTGGAAACACCATATATTTT